What follows are 17 T cell receptor beta chains derived from one specimen sequenced in a study of blood T cell repertoires in COVID-19. Data came from immunoSEQ multiplex PCR; TCRdb stores just in-frame clones and leaves some out. The sample lists approximately 120,000 clones; roughly 72% were seen once. The sequenced sample was peripheral blood. All receptors derive from a man older than 75 with COVID-19, enrolled during active disease.

This clone was detected only a few times. J is TRBJ2-5 and V is TRBV2, with D possibly matching TRBD1 (6 bases). Deletions cut 7 bases from V and 1 base from J, with 10 bases between. The CDR3 consists of 13 residues. Germline values: CDR1 SNHLY, CDR2 FYNNEI. CDR3 loop: CASKRQAQETQYF. The DNA of the CDR3 is TGTGCCAGCAAGCGACAGGCCCAAGAGACCCAGTACTTC.

V is TRBV6-6 and J is TRBJ2-3; TRBD1 might be the D (6 bases). This CDR3 spans 16 amino acids. Germline-derived CDR1 and CDR2 are MNHNY and SVGAGI (reference sequence). The V and J ends lost 0 bases and 3 bases respectively, with 13 bases between them. CDR3 sequence (DNA): TGTGCCAGCAGTTACTCAGGGGGTTTTGGGACAGATACGCAGTATTTT. Its protein is CASSYSGGFGTDTQYF.

J is TRBJ2-3 and V is TRBV5-4; 12 nucleotides match TRBD2. Germline V gene data show CDR1 as SGHNT and CDR2 as YYREEE (reference sequence). The CDR3 sequence is 17 residues long. CDR3 sequence (DNA): TGTGCAACCCTTCCGGAGGCTAGCGGGAGGGCCGGAGATACGCAGTATTTT. This translates into CATLPEASGRAGDTQYF.

This sequence joins TRBV11-2 and TRBJ1-1; 8 bases are shared with TRBD1. CDR1 and CDR2 from the germline V gene are SGHAT and FQNNGV. Losses at the gene ends were 0 bases for V and 1 base for J; bases not matched to a gene: 10. This CDR3 comprises 18 residues. The CDR3 DNA reads as TGTGCCAGCAGCTTAGATGGGTCAGGGGGCTGGTCGAACACTGAAGCTTTCTTT. Protein: CASSLDGSGGWSNTEAFF.

Written as DNA, the CDR3 is TGTGCCAGCAGTTTCCAATTCCTGGGGGCAAATGAGCAGTTCTTC. Translating it yields CASSFQFLGANEQFF. V is TRBV27 and J is TRBJ2-1; possible D gene TRBD1, 6 bases. Germline lookup yields CDR1 MNHEY and CDR2 SMNVEV (reference sequence). The CDR3 spans 15 residues. The V and J ends lost 3 bases and 7 bases respectively, with 16 bases between them.

The chain combines TRBV9 with TRBJ2-6, with D uncertain. The CDR3 loop spans 15 amino acids. V was shortened by 4 bases and J by 4 bases, with 12 bases between the two germline ends. CDR1 and CDR2 from the germline V gene are SGDLS and YYNGEE. The CDR3 spells CASSPAVYGANVLTF. Here the CDR3 DNA reads TGTGCCAGCAGCCCGGCGGTGTACGGGGCCAACGTCCTGACTTTC. Full variable domain (outside the CDR3, taken from reference TRBV9 and TRBJ2-6): DSGVTQTPKHLITATGQRVTLRCSPRSGDLSVYWYQQSLDQGLQFLIQYYNGEERAKGNILERFSAQQFPDLHSELNLSSLELGDSALYFCASSPAVYGANVLTFGAGSRLTVL.

The gene calls are TRBV28 and TRBJ1-4; D ambiguous. Germline V lookup: CDR1 MDHEN, CDR2 SYDVKM. CDR3 length: 13 amino acids. V was cut by 6 bases and J by 1 base, with 6 bases left in between. The DNA for the CDR3 is TGTGCCAGCAGCCCAGGAACTAATGAAAAACTGTTTTTT. It translates to CASSPGTNEKLFF.

The rearrangement joins TRBV5-4 to TRBJ2-3, with TRBD2 matching over 8 bases. This CDR3 is built from 15 residues. Germline trimming cut 4 bases from V and 4 bases from J; bases unmatched to any gene: 8. Germline CDR1 is SGHNT and CDR2 is YYREEE (reference sequence). In nucleotides, the CDR3 is TGTGCCAGCAGCCAAGCAGCGGGAGAATCAGATACGCAGTATTTT. Protein product: CASSQAAGESDTQYF.

The chain links TRBV2 to TRBJ1-4, with 7 nucleotides matching TRBD1. V lost 7 bases and J lost 8; bases outside the gene matches: 4. The CDR3 sequence is 12 residues long. The germline gives CDR1 SNHLY, CDR2 FYNNEI. The CDR3 DNA sequence: TGTGCCAGCAAGGGGGCTTGGGAAAAACTGTTTTTT. The encoded protein is CASKGAWEKLFF.

The chain links TRBV28 to TRBJ2-6; 7 positions match TRBD1. CDR3 size: 18 residues. V was pared by 6 bases and J by 0 bases, with 11 bases of the junction left unmatched. CDR1 and CDR2 (germline): MDHEN, SYDVKM. In nucleotides, the CDR3 is TGTGCCAGCAGCTCCCCGGGACAGCAGTACTCTGGGGCCAACGTCCTGACTTTC. Translated, it gives CASSSPGQQYSGANVLTF. Drawing the rest from reference TRBV28 and TRBJ2-6, the complete variable domain is DVKVTQSSRYLVKRTGEKVFLECVQDMDHENMFWYRQDPGLGLRLIYFSYDVKMKEKGDIPEGYSVSREKKERFSLILESASTNQTSMYLCASSSPGQQYSGANVLTFGAGSRLTVL.

V usage is TRBV7-8 and J usage is TRBJ1-3, with TRBD1 identical over 8 bases. Losses at the gene ends were 5 bases for V and 1 base for J; bases not matched to a gene: 7. The CDR3 runs to 16 residues. Per germline, CDR1 SGHVS and CDR2 FQNEAQ. CDR3 nucleotides: TGTGCCAGCAGCGCGTCCCGGACAGGGTCTGGAAACACCATATATTTT. It encodes CASSASRTGSGNTIYF.

The chain is built from TRBV4-3 and TRBJ1-2; D call uncertain. CDR1 LGHNA and CDR2 YSLEER come from the germline V gene. This CDR3 has 14 residues. The germline V and J ends were trimmed by 3 bases and 8 bases, with 16 bases remaining between them. The CDR3 nucleotides are TGCGCCAGCAGCCACTTGAACTTGGCGGGAGGCTACACCTTC. Its translation is CASSHLNLAGGYTF.

DNA for the CDR3: TGTGCCAGCAGCTTAGAAGGCCTAGCGGAAGAGACCCAGTACTTC. Translating gives CASSLEGLAEETQYF. The V gene is TRBV7-6, the J gene TRBJ2-5, with 7 positions matching TRBD2. This CDR3 has 15 residues. The J segment lost 3 bases and the V segment lost 1 base, leaving 5 bases of the junction unmatched. Germline loops: CDR1 SGHVS, CDR2 FNYEAQ.

The J gene is TRBJ1-2, the V gene TRBV5-6, with D hard to call. With 10 bases removed from V and 8 bases from J, the gap between germline ends came to 21 bases. The V gene's germline CDR1 is SGHDT and CDR2 YYEEEE. The CDR3 contains 13 residues. Here the CDR3 DNA reads TGTGCCCCCTCCGAGACATGGCCGGGAGGCTACACCTTC. The encoded protein is CAPSETWPGGYTF.

CDR3 nucleotide sequence: TGTGCCAGCAGTTTAGGACCCCGAGGGGGCAAAAACATTCAGTACTTC. Amino acid sequence: CASSLGPRGGKNIQYF. The gene calls are TRBV28 and TRBJ2-4; the D gene is possibly TRBD1 (6 bases). CDR3 length: 16 residues. The ends were cut back, 2 bases at V and 3 bases at J, with 14 bases in the middle. The germline CDR1 and CDR2 sequences are MDHEN and SYDVKM.

In its sample, this clone was seen a few times. The chain uses TRBV6-1 and TRBJ2-3; 10 nucleotides agree with TRBD2. The ends lost 2 bases at V and 6 bases at J; junction bases unmatched: 2. Per the germline V gene, CDR1 is MNHNS and CDR2 is SASEGT. The CDR3 contains 14 residues. CDR3 nucleotides: TGTGCCAGCAGTGAACTAGCGGGAGTTGATACGCAGTATTTT. Amino acid sequence: CASSELAGVDTQYF.

The chain links TRBV28 to TRBJ1-2; no clear D gene. Trimming shortened V by 5 bases and J by 9 bases, and 13 bases separated the two germline ends. In germline, CDR1 is MDHEN, CDR2 SYDVKM. The CDR3 consists of 12 residues. In nucleotides, the CDR3 is TGTGCCAGCAGTGAGGTCCCCCGCCGCTACACCTTC. Translated: CASSEVPRRYTF.